This is a list of T cell receptor beta chains from one sample in a study of shared clonotypes between healthy human individuals. TCRdb keeps only in-frame clones here, not all; method: immunoSEQ multiplex PCR. Of a few million clones detected, 90% to 95% appear once; the ten largest clones hold more than 0.12%. Material: naive CD4+ T cells sorted from blood. Source of these receptors: a man between 18 and 35 years old in good health. CDR3s include the opening cysteine and the closing phenylalanine or tryptophan. A D gene is named only where the DNA matches it firmly. Clone size is given for some rows only: seen once, a few or many times, or a class if the clone is expanded.

abundance: -; j_gene: TRBJ2-5; v_gene: TRBV19; d_gene: TRBD2; CDR3aa: CASSEGLASETQYF; CDR3nt: TGTGCCAGTAGTGAGGGACTAGCCTCTGAGACCCAGTACTTC
abundance: once; j_gene: TRBJ2-6; v_gene: TRBV30; d_gene: -; CDR3aa: CAWIRAAGANVLTF; CDR3nt: TGTGCCTGGATACGGGCGGCTGGGGCCAACGTCCTGACTTTC
abundance: -; j_gene: TRBJ1-3; v_gene: TRBV6-1; d_gene: -; CDR3aa: CASSALDRTGNTIYF; CDR3nt: TGTGCCAGCAGTGCATTAGACAGGACTGGAAACACCATATATTTT
abundance: -; j_gene: TRBJ2-1; v_gene: TRBV6-5; d_gene: -; CDR3aa: CASSYAPSAEQFF; CDR3nt: TGTGCCAGCAGTTACGCTCCCAGCGCCGAGCAGTTCTTC
abundance: -; j_gene: TRBJ2-5; v_gene: TRBV10-1; d_gene: -; CDR3aa: CASSEGSAGRDISRETQYF; CDR3nt: TGCGCCAGCAGTGAGGGATCGGCGGGACGGGACATCAGTAGAGAGACCCAGTACTTC
abundance: -; j_gene: TRBJ2-7; v_gene: TRBV2; d_gene: -; CDR3aa: CASSELEVWQYF; CDR3nt: TGTGCCAGCAGTGAACTGGAGGTTTGGCAGTACTTC
abundance: -; j_gene: TRBJ2-5; v_gene: TRBV7-8; d_gene: -; CDR3aa: CASSLGGWYQETQYF; CDR3nt: TGTGCCAGCAGCTTAGGCGGATGGTACCAAGAGACCCAGTACTTC
abundance: -; j_gene: TRBJ2-2; v_gene: TRBV14; d_gene: TRBD2; CDR3aa: CASSQVELAVPTGELFF; CDR3nt: TGTGCCAGCAGCCAAGTGGAACTAGCGGTGCCCACCGGGGAGCTGTTTTTT
abundance: -; j_gene: TRBJ2-3; v_gene: TRBV10-1; d_gene: -; CDR3aa: CATQGSTDTQYF; CDR3nt: TGCGCCACGCAGGGAAGCACAGATACGCAGTATTTT
abundance: -; j_gene: TRBJ2-2; v_gene: TRBV30; d_gene: TRBD2; CDR3aa: CAWSVLGTKRTGELFF; CDR3nt: TGTGCCTGGAGTGTACTGGGGACTAAACGGACCGGGGAGCTGTTTTTT
abundance: -; j_gene: TRBJ1-1; v_gene: TRBV11-2; d_gene: -; CDR3aa: CASGRSEAFF; CDR3nt: TGTGCCAGCGGACGGTCTGAAGCTTTCTTT
abundance: once; j_gene: TRBJ1-2; v_gene: TRBV28; d_gene: -; CDR3aa: CASREYYGYTF; CDR3nt: TGTGCCAGCAGAGAGTACTATGGCTACACCTTC
abundance: -; j_gene: TRBJ2-5; v_gene: TRBV14; d_gene: -; CDR3aa: CASSQIVSGETQYF; CDR3nt: TGTGCCAGCAGCCAAATCGTGTCCGGAGAGACCCAGTACTTC
abundance: -; j_gene: TRBJ1-6; v_gene: TRBV6-5; d_gene: TRBD1; CDR3aa: CASGTGTGNSPLHF; CDR3nt: TGTGCCAGCGGCACCGGGACAGGGAATTCACCCCTCCACTTT
abundance: -; j_gene: TRBJ1-5; v_gene: TRBV30; d_gene: -; CDR3aa: CAWSTTDWNQPQHF; CDR3nt: TGTGCCTGGAGTACAACGGATTGGAATCAGCCCCAGCATTTT
abundance: -; j_gene: TRBJ1-3; v_gene: TRBV2; d_gene: -; CDR3aa: CASSAGTSGNTIYF; CDR3nt: TGTGCCAGCAGTGCAGGGACGTCTGGAAACACCATATATTTT
abundance: -; j_gene: TRBJ1-1; v_gene: TRBV6-5; d_gene: TRBD1; CDR3aa: CASSRPGQGSTEAFF; CDR3nt: TGTGCCAGCAGCCGACCGGGACAGGGATCCACTGAAGCTTTCTTT
abundance: -; j_gene: TRBJ2-5; v_gene: TRBV6-1; d_gene: TRBD1; CDR3aa: CASNPGQGKETQYF; CDR3nt: TGTGCCAGCAATCCCGGACAGGGGAAAGAGACCCAGTACTTC
abundance: -; j_gene: TRBJ1-4; v_gene: TRBV6-5; d_gene: -; CDR3aa: CASSYAHNEKLFF; CDR3nt: TGTGCCAGCAGTTACGCACATAATGAAAAACTGTTTTTT
abundance: few; j_gene: TRBJ1-2; v_gene: TRBV5-1; d_gene: -; CDR3aa: CASSLGGNYGYTF; CDR3nt: TGCGCCAGCAGCTTGGGAGGGAACTATGGCTACACCTTC
abundance: few; j_gene: TRBJ1-1; v_gene: TRBV2; d_gene: -; CDR3aa: CASSEAPEAFF; CDR3nt: TGTGCCAGCAGTGAAGCGCCTGAAGCTTTCTTT
abundance: -; j_gene: TRBJ1-1; v_gene: TRBV6-6; d_gene: TRBD1; CDR3aa: CASIAGGTEAFF; CDR3nt: TGTGCCAGCATCGCAGGGGGCACTGAAGCTTTCTTT
abundance: -; j_gene: TRBJ1-4; v_gene: TRBV7-9; d_gene: -; CDR3aa: CASSLGSLTNEKLFF; CDR3nt: TGTGCCAGCAGCTTAGGTAGCTTAACTAATGAAAAACTGTTTTTT
abundance: -; j_gene: TRBJ1-1; v_gene: TRBV21-1; d_gene: -; CDR3aa: CASSKDGTVMNTEAFF; CDR3nt: TGTGCCAGCAGCAAAGACGGGACAGTTATGAACACTGAAGCTTTCTTT
abundance: -; j_gene: TRBJ1-2; v_gene: TRBV6-5; d_gene: TRBD1; CDR3aa: CASSSTGGPNYGYTF; CDR3nt: TGTGCCAGCAGCTCCACAGGGGGCCCTAACTATGGCTACACCTTC
abundance: -; j_gene: TRBJ2-2; v_gene: TRBV5-1; d_gene: TRBD2; CDR3aa: CASSLTSGVNTGELFF; CDR3nt: TGCGCCAGCAGCTTGACTAGCGGTGTGAACACCGGGGAGCTGTTTTTT
abundance: -; j_gene: TRBJ1-4; v_gene: TRBV29-1; d_gene: -; CDR3aa: CSATNVLEKLFF; CDR3nt: TGCAGCGCCACCAACGTTCTTGAAAAACTGTTTTTT
abundance: -; j_gene: TRBJ1-2; v_gene: TRBV19; d_gene: -; CDR3aa: CASSIGSGTNYGYTF; CDR3nt: TGTGCCAGTAGTATTGGGTCTGGAACTAACTATGGCTACACCTTC
abundance: -; j_gene: TRBJ1-1; v_gene: TRBV12-5; d_gene: -; CDR3aa: CASGLGTVSVSSEAFF; CDR3nt: TGTGCTAGTGGTCTTGGGACCGTCTCTGTCTCTAGCGAAGCTTTCTTT